This T cell receptor (beta chain) was sequenced for a study of regulatory T cells in long-lasting Graves disease. Time point in this sample: newly diagnosed GD, antithyroid drugs for less than 3 months. From PBMCs, RNA was extracted and then used to make the TCR library. Study-wide points: Study was limited to peripheral blood, excluding thyroid tissue.

Regarding this clonotype: The antigen is not known.

The CDR3 contains 14 residues. The germline V gene encodes CDR1 SGHRS and CDR2 YFSETQ. Trimming stripped 3 bases from V and 4 bases from J, with 12 bases between. Arm-PCR of CDR3 regions and iRepertoire HTBI primers were the basis on which TCR beta libraries were built. TCRdb independently ran MiXCR on the multiplex PCR reads; one entry per CDR3 protein. The sample records about 440,000 distinct CDR3 sequences, more than 13% being singletons. These data also formed part of another study, on T cells in Graves' hyperthyroidism and ophthalmopathy.

The TCR comes from a woman aged 25-40 years with Graves disease. Specimen: peripheral blood mononuclear cells (PBMCs), collected at new diagnosis, from a patient treated with antithyroid drugs. This chain connects TRBV5-1 to TRBJ2-3; D possibly uses TRBD1 or TRBD2 (5 bases each). The CDR3: CASSSGRPPDTQYF. In nucleotides, the CDR3 is TGCGCCAGCAGCTCGGGACGTCCCCCAGATACGCAGTATTTT.